A single sample gave rise to the 26 T cell receptor beta chains below, sequenced in a study of blood T cell repertoires in COVID-19. Assay: immunoSEQ multiplex PCR; the TCRdb copy retains only in-frame clones and omits some. The sample lists around 240,000 clones, 80% to 90% seen once, with roughly 1.4% in the top ten. The sequencing sample was made of peripheral blood. These receptors originate from a middle-aged woman who had recovered from COVID-19.

This CDR3 is CASSSRTHGYTF. The CDR3 nucleotides are TGTGCCAGCAGTTCTAGGACACACGGCTACACCTTC. The chain recombines TRBV7-2 with TRBJ1-2, with D possibly TRBD1 on 5 matching bases. The ends were cut back, 6 bases at V and 8 bases at J, with 13 bases in the middle. Germline values: CDR1 SGHTA, CDR2 FQGNSA. CDR3 length: 12 amino acids.

This chain links TRBV5-1 with TRBJ2-3; possibly TRBD1 for D (6 bases). The CDR3 has 15 residues. The germline CDR1 and CDR2 sequences are SGHRS and YFSETQ. V lost 7 bases and J 3 bases, leaving 18 bases between the germline ends. CDR3 region: CASLNSGELTDTQYF. DNA for the CDR3: TGCGCCAGCCTTAATTCAGGGGAACTAACAGATACGCAGTATTTT.

This chain connects TRBV12-3 or TRBV12-4 to TRBJ1-2; D is possibly TRBD1 (5 bases). V was pared by 6 bases and J by 4 bases, with 12 bases between. This CDR3 has 13 amino acids. The CDR3 loop reads CASSVAGTYGYTF. In DNA, the CDR3 is TGTGCCAGCAGCGTCGCGGGGACCTATGGCTACACCTTC.

This clone was seen more than once but under ten times. J is TRBJ1-1 and V is TRBV27; D is undetermined. Deletions cut 3 bases from V and 1 base from J, with 9 bases between. Looked up from germline, CDR1 is MNHEY and CDR2 is SMNVEV (reference sequence). CDR3 length: 14 amino acids. In nucleotides, the CDR3 is TGTGCCAGCAGTTTGTCGGTTTGGAACACTGAAGCTTTCTTT. Translated, it gives CASSLSVWNTEAFF.

As concerns this clone: Other DNA sequences in this specimen translate into the identical CDR3. The rearrangement joins TRBV27 to TRBJ1-4; tentatively, D is TRBD1 (6 bases). This CDR3 contains 14 residues. CDR1 is MNHEY, CDR2 SMNVEV, per germline (reference sequence). The V and J ends lost 5 bases and 8 bases respectively, with 15 bases between them. The CDR3 loop is CASSPQTGREKLFF. The CDR3, as DNA: TGTGCCAGCAGTCCCCAGACAGGAAGGGAAAAACTGTTTTTT.

The V and J genes are TRBV6-5 and TRBJ1-2; D is unclear. V was trimmed by 6 bases and J by 8 bases, leaving 10 bases between them. The germline gives CDR1 MNHEY, CDR2 SVGAGI. The CDR3 is made up of 11 amino acids. CDR3 sequence reads: CASSDTGGYTF. Written as DNA, the CDR3 is TGTGCCAGCAGCGATACGGGGGGCTACACCTTC.

V gene TRBV5-1 combines with J gene TRBJ2-7; 12 nucleotides agree with TRBD1. Trimming cost V 4 bases and J 7 bases; bases outside gene matches: 12. The CDR3 consists of 16 residues. Germline CDR1 SGHRS, CDR2 YFSETQ. The CDR3: CASSPPGQGAVREQYF. The DNA for the CDR3 is TGCGCCAGCAGCCCGCCGGGACAGGGGGCGGTGAGGGAGCAGTACTTC.

The V gene is TRBV20-1, the J gene TRBJ2-1; D gene ambiguous. The CDR3 covers 12 residues. Trimming cost V 3 bases and J 8 bases, with 11 bases left between them. Germline V gives CDR1 DFQATT, CDR2 SNEGSKA (reference sequence). CDR3 DNA: TGCAGTGCTAGTCTCTTGGGCGATGAGCAGTTCTTC. This sequence encodes CSASLLGDEQFF.

The rearrangement uses TRBV18 and TRBJ2-7; the match to TRBD1 covers 7 bases. Unmatched junction bases numbered 4, after V lost 4 bases and J lost 4 bases. CDR1 and CDR2 from the germline V gene are KGHSH and LQKENI. The CDR3 length is 13 residues. The CDR3 DNA sequence: TGTGCCAGCTCACTGGACAGGAGGTACGAGCAGTACTTC. Translating it yields CASSLDRRYEQYF.

This chain uses TRBV19 with TRBJ2-3, with 8 positions matching TRBD2. The V segment lost 2 bases and the J segment 2 bases; nucleotides outside the gene matches: 3. Germline V gene data show CDR1 as LNHDA and CDR2 as SQIVND (reference sequence). CDR3 length equals 15 residues. CDR3 coding DNA: TGTGCCAGTAGTATAAGTAGCGGGGTCACAGATACGCAGTATTTT. Residues: CASSISSGVTDTQYF.

The chain combines TRBV24-1 with TRBJ2-1, with 7 bases that match TRBD1. The junction had 4 bases not matched to a gene; V was cut back by 2 bases and J by 10 bases. The CDR3 loop spans 13 amino acids. Germline lookup yields CDR1 KGHDR and CDR2 SFDVKD. The CDR3 is CATSDSMTGEQFF. DNA for the CDR3: TGTGCCACCAGTGATTCCATGACAGGGGAGCAGTTCTTC.

This clone has only one observation. This sequence joins TRBV9 and TRBJ2-2, with TRBD1 identical over 11 bases. V was clipped by 3 bases and J by 3 bases; unmatched bases: 7. The CDR3 consists of 17 residues. Germline assignment: CDR1 SGDLS and CDR2 YYNGEE. The chain's CDR3 is CASSAPPGQGDTGELFF. CDR3 DNA sequence: TGTGCCAGCAGCGCACCCCCGGGACAGGGGGACACCGGGGAGCTGTTTTTT.

The sample holds one count of this clone. The chain couples TRBV6-6 to TRBJ1-2, with 7 bases aligning to TRBD1. Trimming at V came to 5 bases and at J to 6 bases, leaving 0 bases not matched to a gene. There are 11 residues in the CDR3. Germline V CDR1 and CDR2: MNHNY, SVGAGI (reference sequence). The CDR3, as DNA: TGTGCCAGCAGTACAGGGGATGGCTACACCTTC. Its translation: CASSTGDGYTF.

This clone was picked up a small number of times. The germline gene is not matched at one end of the junction; a read error may be the cause. The chain combines TRBV3-1 (or the pseudogene TRBV3-2) with TRBJ1-1, with D hard to call. The CDR3 runs 14 residues. In germline, CDR1 is LGHDT, CDR2 YNNKEL (reference sequence). DNA for the CDR3: TGTGCCAGCACCCAAAGGAGTCACAACACTGAAGCTTTCTTT. It specifies CASTQRSHNTEAFF.

The genes are TRBV18 and TRBJ2-2; 14 bases align to TRBD2. There are 18 residues in the CDR3. J gave up 1 base and V 3 bases, and 4 bases lay outside the gene matches. Germline loops: CDR1 KGHSH, CDR2 LQKENI. The CDR3 nucleotides are TGTGCCAGCTCACCCGGGACTAGCGGGGGACAGAACACCGGGGAGCTGTTTTTT. It codes for CASSPGTSGGQNTGELFF.

This clone turned up a few times. This chain connects TRBV4-3 to TRBJ2-2; D uncertain. The CDR3 has 17 residues. Germline-derived CDR1 and CDR2 are LGHNA and YSLEER. V was pared by 0 bases and J by 1 base, with 12 bases between. The CDR3 sequence: CASSQDLLRMNTGELFF. The CDR3 coding sequence is TGCGCCAGCAGCCAAGATCTTTTGCGGATGAACACCGGGGAGCTGTTTTTT.

V usage is TRBV28 and J usage is TRBJ2-7, with TRBD1 as a possible D gene (5 bases). This CDR3 is built from 13 residues. CDR1 MDHEN and CDR2 SYDVKM come from the germline V gene. V was cut by 5 bases and J by 6 bases, with 14 bases left in between. CDR3 in amino acids: CASSLQGALEQYF. As DNA, the CDR3 is TGTGCCAGCAGTCTCCAAGGGGCTCTCGAGCAGTACTTC.

In this sample, this clone turned up once. The CDR3 loop is CASSPYTGENTEAFF. For the CDR3, the DNA is TGTGCCAGCTCACCTTATACAGGGGAGAACACTGAAGCTTTCTTT. The gene calls are TRBV18 and TRBJ1-1; 7 nucleotides align to TRBD1. The germline gives CDR1 KGHSH, CDR2 LQKENI. The CDR3 loop spans 15 amino acids. The ends lost 3 bases at V and 1 base at J; junction bases unmatched: 5.

V and J are TRBV18 and TRBJ2-5; D is uncertain. Trimming pared 2 bases from V and 5 bases from J, leaving 9 bases between. The CDR3 is 13 residues long. Germline CDR1 KGHSH, CDR2 LQKENI. CDR3 coding DNA: TGTGCCAGCTCACCAAGCCGGCGGGAGACCCAGTACTTC. Translation gives CASSPSRRETQYF.

The chain uses TRBV9 and TRBJ1-6; no definite D call. In germline, CDR1 is SGDLS, CDR2 YYNGEE. The V and J ends lost 0 bases and 2 bases respectively, with 12 bases between them. The CDR3 sequence is 17 residues long. CDR3 residues: CASSVDSTAAYNSPLHF. The DNA of the CDR3 is TGTGCCAGCAGCGTAGACTCAACCGCGGCCTATAATTCACCCCTCCACTTT.

CDR3 nucleotide sequence: TGTGCCAGTAATCCAGGGGGCTACAGCCAAGAGACCCAGTACTTC. Encoded protein: CASNPGGYSQETQYF. The V call is TRBV19, the J call TRBJ2-5; 8 positions match TRBD1. The CDR3 is 15 amino acids. Germline V gene sequence: CDR1 LNHDA, CDR2 SQIVND (reference sequence). Trimming at V came to 7 bases and at J to 1 base, leaving 8 bases not matched to a gene.

The chain recombines TRBV11-2 with TRBJ2-5; TRBD2 agrees at 12 bases. The ends lost 5 bases at V and 2 bases at J; junction bases unmatched: 6. Germline lookup yields CDR1 SGHAT and CDR2 FQNNGV. The CDR3 is 16 residues long. CDR3: CASSLTSGGPQETQYF. DNA for the CDR3: TGTGCCAGCAGCCTAACTAGCGGGGGGCCTCAAGAGACCCAGTACTTC.

The chain carries TRBV6-1 and TRBJ1-5, with no clear D. V lost 2 bases to trimming and J lost 9 bases, with 14 bases between them. The CDR3 length is 14 residues. Germline assignment: CDR1 MNHNS and CDR2 SASEGT. The CDR3, as DNA: TGTGCCAGCAGTGAAACTGCCACTCGCGGGCCCCAGCATTTT. As protein: CASSETATRGPQHF.

This clone appeared once. The rearrangement uses TRBV4-3 and TRBJ2-3, with D perhaps matching TRBD1 (6 bases). There are 17 residues in the CDR3. The V end lost 0 bases, the J end lost 0 bases, and 13 bases lay between the germline ends. CDR1 and CDR2 (germline): LGHNA, YSLEER. CDR3 nucleotides: TGCGCCAGCAGCCAAGATAACAGGGCCTATAGCACAGATACGCAGTATTTT. Its translation is CASSQDNRAYSTDTQYF.

This chain links TRBV5-1 with TRBJ1-1; 7 nucleotides match TRBD1. This CDR3 spans 14 amino acids. V was clipped by 4 bases and J by 5 bases; unmatched bases: 8. The V gene's germline CDR1 is SGHRS and CDR2 YFSETQ. The CDR3 region is CASSLDRATTEAFF. CDR3 sequence (DNA): TGCGCCAGCAGCCTAGACAGGGCAACTACTGAAGCTTTCTTT.

The J gene is TRBJ2-5, the V gene TRBV12-5; 8 positions agree with TRBD1. This CDR3 has 13 residues. With V trimmed by 10 bases and J by 4 bases, 8 bases remained unmatched. Germline V gene data show CDR1 as LGHNT and CDR2 as FRNRAP. The CDR3 region has the DNA TGTGCTACCCGAGGACAGGGAGCAGAGACCCAGTACTTC. Translation: CATRGQGAETQYF.